The 15 T cell receptor beta chains listed next were all sequenced from one sample in a study of PD-L1 blockade in urothelial cancer. The repertoire was sequenced with immunoSEQ multiplex PCR; TCRdb's copy has only in-frame clones and lacks some. The sample includes 75,000 to 100,000 clones, approximately 87% of them seen just once. The time point denotes: peripheral blood 6 weeks after treatment start. The input for sequencing was PBMCs, taken around atezolizumab (anti-PD-L1) treatment. Receptors originate from a man aged 70-80 years with urothelial cancer.

The CDR3: CASSTGHLSSGNTIYF. The CDR3 bases are TGTGCCAGCAGCACGGGACACCTTTCCTCTGGAAACACCATATATTTT. The rearrangement uses TRBV5-4 and TRBJ1-3, with D perhaps TRBD1 (6 bases). Germline CDR1 reads SGHNT; CDR2 reads YYREEE (reference sequence). V shed 4 bases and J shed 0 bases, with 14 bases lying between them. The CDR3 is 16 residues long.

In DNA form, the CDR3 reads TGTGCCAGCAGTTCCCGGGACAGACACTACGAGCAGTACTTC. Its translation is CASSSRDRHYEQYF. V and J are TRBV7-6 and TRBJ2-7, with 7 bases that match TRBD1. Germline V gene lookup returns CDR1 SGHVS and CDR2 FNYEAQ. This CDR3 has 14 residues. V trimming: 6 bases; J trimming: 3 bases; junction bases outside the gene matches: 8.

This chain joins TRBV27 and TRBJ2-7, with D perhaps matching TRBD1 (7 bases). V gave up 10 bases and J gave up 2 bases, with 21 bases separating them. CDR1 MNHEY and CDR2 SMNVEV come from the germline V gene (reference sequence). The CDR3 sequence is 15 residues long. As DNA, the CDR3 is TGTGCCACAAAAATGGAGGGGGCGCTTCCCTACGAGCAGTACTTC. It yields the protein CATKMEGALPYEQYF.

This chain connects TRBV6-1 to TRBJ2-1; TRBD2 matches 9 bases. The CDR3 runs 18 residues. With 3 bases clipped from V and 0 bases from J, the junction kept 9 bases outside the gene matches. Germline CDR1 is MNHNS and CDR2 is SASEGT. In nucleotides, the CDR3 is TGTGCCAGCAGTGACTTTTCTAGCGGGGCCTACTCCTACAATGAGCAGTTCTTC. Translating gives CASSDFSSGAYSYNEQFF.

The V call is TRBV6-6, the J call TRBJ1-2, with 10 bases aligning to TRBD1. Germline V CDR1 and CDR2: MNHNY, SVGAGI (reference sequence). With 6 bases clipped from V and 3 bases from J, the junction kept 4 bases outside the gene matches. CDR3 length equals 14 residues. In DNA, the CDR3 is TGTGCCAGCAGACCCGGGACAGGGGACTATGGCTACACCTTC. Its translation: CASRPGTGDYGYTF.

This chain links TRBV7-2 with TRBJ1-5; TRBD1 might be the D (6 bases). The CDR3 sequence is 14 residues long. Deletions cut 5 bases from V and 8 bases from J, with 16 bases between. Germline CDR1 is SGHTA and CDR2 is FQGNSA. As DNA, the CDR3 is TGTGCCAGCAGCCTCGGACAGCCCGGGGAGCCCCAGCATTTT. Translated: CASSLGQPGEPQHF.

This clone was observed a single time. The chain uses TRBV6-5 and TRBJ2-3; TRBD2 matches at 8 bases. V was clipped by 4 bases and J by 2 bases; unmatched bases: 5. The germline V gene encodes CDR1 MNHEY and CDR2 SVGAGI. This CDR3 has 15 amino acids. The CDR3, as DNA: TGTGCCAGCAGTTTGATAGCGGGATCCACAGATACGCAGTATTTT. Protein: CASSLIAGSTDTQYF.

This chain joins TRBV5-4 and TRBJ2-5; 12 nucleotides line up with TRBD1. Germline V gene data show CDR1 as SGHNT and CDR2 as YYREEE (reference sequence). The V gene end was trimmed by 2 bases and the J gene end by 5 bases; junction bases not matched to a gene: 7. CDR3 length: 16 residues. Written as DNA, the CDR3 is TGTGCCAGCAGCTTCGGGGACAGGGGGCGATCGGAGACCCAGTACTTC. Residues: CASSFGDRGRSETQYF.

The chain employs TRBV7-6 and TRBJ2-5; D might be TRBD2 (5 bases). V gave up 8 bases and J gave up 5 bases, with 21 bases separating them. This CDR3 is 15 amino acids long. Germline assignment: CDR1 SGHVS and CDR2 FNYEAQ. DNA of the CDR3: TGTGCCAGCGCGGGTGGGTGGCCGCCGAAGGAGACCCAGTACTTC. This encodes CASAGGWPPKETQYF.

This clone was seen a few times. The chain links TRBV18 to TRBJ2-1; tentative D call: TRBD2 (6 bases). CDR3 size: 14 residues. Trimming stripped 3 bases from V and 4 bases from J, with 10 bases between. Germline V gives CDR1 KGHSH, CDR2 LQKENI. CDR3 loop: CASSPLSGYNEQFF. The CDR3 DNA follows: TGTGCCAGCTCACCTTTAAGCGGGTACAATGAGCAGTTCTTC.

This sequence joins TRBV28 and TRBJ2-2; possible D gene TRBD1, 5 bases. Trimming took 6 bases from V and 6 from J, leaving 11 bases between them. The CDR3 contains 13 residues. Germline V gives CDR1 MDHEN, CDR2 SYDVKM. The CDR3 DNA follows: TGTGCCAGCAGAAAAGGGGTCCCCGGGGAGCTGTTTTTT. Amino acid sequence: CASRKGVPGELFF.

The gene calls are TRBV11-3 and TRBJ2-5, with a weak D call TRBD2 (5 bases). Deletions cut 0 bases from V and 5 bases from J, with 13 bases between. CDR1 and CDR2 (germline): SGHNT, YENEEA. The CDR3 length is 15 residues. As DNA, the CDR3 is TGTGCCAGCAGCTTAGATGGGAGAGGGTCGGAGACCCAGTACTTC. Residues: CASSLDGRGSETQYF.

This clone was observed once. The genes are TRBV27 and TRBJ2-1; 9 bases fit TRBD2. Germline CDR1 is MNHEY and CDR2 is SMNVEV (reference sequence). The CDR3 runs 14 residues. Trimming took 7 bases from V and 4 from J; bases not matched to a gene: 5. The chain's CDR3 is CASTGAGGYNEQFF. The CDR3 DNA is TGTGCCAGCACGGGAGCGGGGGGATACAATGAGCAGTTCTTC.

This clone was observed a single time. The chain has TRBV7-2 and TRBJ1-1; 8 positions agree with TRBD1. The J segment lost 0 bases and the V segment lost 5 bases, leaving 14 bases of the junction unmatched. CDR1 is SGHTA, CDR2 FQGNSA, per germline. The CDR3 totals 18 residues. The DNA for the CDR3 is TGTGCCAGCAGCATTAGGGGGGGGACAGGTTCCATGAACACTGAAGCTTTCTTT. Translated: CASSIRGGTGSMNTEAFF.

The rearrangement uses TRBV6-1 and TRBJ2-7; a weak D match, TRBD1 (5 bases). The CDR3 totals 14 residues. From germline, CDR1 is MNHNS and CDR2 SASEGT. The germline V and J ends were trimmed by 7 bases and 2 bases, with 15 bases remaining between them. CDR3 nucleotides: TGTGCCAGCACCCCTAGGGGCCTGACCTACGAGCAGTACTTC. This sequence encodes CASTPRGLTYEQYF.